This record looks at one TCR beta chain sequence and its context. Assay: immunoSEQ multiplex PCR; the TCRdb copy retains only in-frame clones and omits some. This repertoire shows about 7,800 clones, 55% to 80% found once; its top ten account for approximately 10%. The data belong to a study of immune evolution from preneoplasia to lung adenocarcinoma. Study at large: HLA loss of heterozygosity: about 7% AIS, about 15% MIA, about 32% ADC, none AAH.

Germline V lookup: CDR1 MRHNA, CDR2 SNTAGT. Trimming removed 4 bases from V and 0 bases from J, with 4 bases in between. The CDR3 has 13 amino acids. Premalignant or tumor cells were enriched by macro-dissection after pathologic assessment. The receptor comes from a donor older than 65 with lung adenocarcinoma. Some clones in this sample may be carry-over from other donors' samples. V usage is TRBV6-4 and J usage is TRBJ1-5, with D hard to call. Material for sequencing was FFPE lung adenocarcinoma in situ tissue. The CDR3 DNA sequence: TGTGCCAGCAGTGTAAGTAGCAATCAGCCCCAGCATTTT. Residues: CASSVSSNQPQHF.